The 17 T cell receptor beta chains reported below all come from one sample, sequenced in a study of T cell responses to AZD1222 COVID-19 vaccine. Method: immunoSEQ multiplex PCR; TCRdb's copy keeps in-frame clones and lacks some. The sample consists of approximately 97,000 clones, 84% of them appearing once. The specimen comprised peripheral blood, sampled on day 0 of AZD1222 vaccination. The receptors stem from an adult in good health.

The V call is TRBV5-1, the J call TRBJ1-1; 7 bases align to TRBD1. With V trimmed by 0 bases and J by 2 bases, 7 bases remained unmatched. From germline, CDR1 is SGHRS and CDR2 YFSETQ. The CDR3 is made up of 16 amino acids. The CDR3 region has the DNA TGCGCCAGCAGCTTGGCATTGACAGGGCTTAACACTGAAGCTTTCTTT. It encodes CASSLALTGLNTEAFF. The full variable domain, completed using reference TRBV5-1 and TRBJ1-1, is KAGVTQTPRYLIKTRGQQVTLSCSPISGHRSVSWYQQTPGQGLQFLFEYFSETQRNKGNFPGRFSGRQFSNSRSEMNVSTLELGDSALYLCASSLALTGLNTEAFFGQGTRLTVV.

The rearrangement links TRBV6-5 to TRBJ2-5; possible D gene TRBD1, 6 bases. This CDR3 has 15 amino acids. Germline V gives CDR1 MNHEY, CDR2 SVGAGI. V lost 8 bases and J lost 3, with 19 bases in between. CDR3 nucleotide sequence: TGTGCCAGCCGGAGGTTAAGGACAGATAAAGAGACCCAGTACTTC. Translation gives CASRRLRTDKETQYF.

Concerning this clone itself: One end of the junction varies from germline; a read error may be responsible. Here the CDR3 reads CASSQDRGRVTF. CDR3 nucleotide sequence: TGCGCCAGCAGCCAAGATAGGGGCCGAGTTACTTTC. This rearrangement joins TRBV4-1 to TRBJ1-2; tentative D call: TRBD1 (5 bases). The CDR3 totals 12 residues. From germline, CDR1 is MGHRA and CDR2 YSYEKL.

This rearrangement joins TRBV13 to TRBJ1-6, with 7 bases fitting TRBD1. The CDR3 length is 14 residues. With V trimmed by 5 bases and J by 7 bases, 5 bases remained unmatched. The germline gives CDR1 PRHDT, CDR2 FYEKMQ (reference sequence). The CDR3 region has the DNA TGTGCCAGCAGCCCCGGGACAGAAAATTCACCCCTCCACTTT. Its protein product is CASSPGTENSPLHF.

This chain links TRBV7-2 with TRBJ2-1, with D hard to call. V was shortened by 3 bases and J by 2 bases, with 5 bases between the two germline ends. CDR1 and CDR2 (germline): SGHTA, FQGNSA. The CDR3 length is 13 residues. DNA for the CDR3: TGTGCCAGCAGCTTCATCGCCTACAATGAGCAGTTCTTC. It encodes CASSFIAYNEQFF.

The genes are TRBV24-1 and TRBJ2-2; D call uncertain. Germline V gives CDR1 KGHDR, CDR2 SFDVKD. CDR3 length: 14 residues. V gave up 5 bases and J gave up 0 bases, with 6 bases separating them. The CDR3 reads CATSAHANTGELFF. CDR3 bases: TGTGCCACCAGTGCCCATGCGAACACCGGGGAGCTGTTTTTT.

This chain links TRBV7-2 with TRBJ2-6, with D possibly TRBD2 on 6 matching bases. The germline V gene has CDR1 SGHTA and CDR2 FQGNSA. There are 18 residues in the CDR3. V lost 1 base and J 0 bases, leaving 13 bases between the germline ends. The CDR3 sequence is CASSLEEGIISGANVLTF. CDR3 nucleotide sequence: TGTGCCAGCAGCTTAGAGGAGGGTATCATCTCTGGGGCCAACGTCCTGACTTTC.

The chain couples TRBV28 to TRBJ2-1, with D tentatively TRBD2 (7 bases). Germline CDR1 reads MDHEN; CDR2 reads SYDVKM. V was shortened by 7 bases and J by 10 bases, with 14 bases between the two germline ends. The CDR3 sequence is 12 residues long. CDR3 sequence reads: CASTGGKWEQFF. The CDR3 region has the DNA TGTGCCAGCACGGGGGGCAAATGGGAGCAGTTCTTC.

CDR3 nucleotide sequence: TGTGCCAGCTCACTAGACAGGAAAGATGGCTACACCTTC. Encoded protein: CASSLDRKDGYTF. The chain links TRBV18 to TRBJ1-2, with D perhaps matching TRBD1 (6 bases). Germline V lookup: CDR1 KGHSH, CDR2 LQKENI. Deletions cut 4 bases from V and 6 bases from J, with 12 bases between. This CDR3 contains 13 residues. Complete variable domain (other parts from reference TRBV18 and TRBJ1-2): NAGVMQNPRHLVRRRGQEARLRCSPMKGHSHVYWYRQLPEEGLKFMVYLQKENIIDESGMPKERFSAEFPKEGPSILRIQQVVRGDSAAYFCASSLDRKDGYTFGSGTRLTVV.

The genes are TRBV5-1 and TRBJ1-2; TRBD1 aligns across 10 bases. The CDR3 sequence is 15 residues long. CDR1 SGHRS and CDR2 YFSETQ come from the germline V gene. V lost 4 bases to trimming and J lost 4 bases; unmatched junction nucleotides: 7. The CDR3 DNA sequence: TGCGCCAGCAGCCCGACAGGGGGCTCCGGCTATGGCTACACCTTC. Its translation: CASSPTGGSGYGYTF.

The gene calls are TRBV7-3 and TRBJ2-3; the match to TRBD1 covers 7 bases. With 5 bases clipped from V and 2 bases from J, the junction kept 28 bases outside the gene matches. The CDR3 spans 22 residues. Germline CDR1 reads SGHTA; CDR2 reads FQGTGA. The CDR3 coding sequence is TGTGCCAGCAGCAAACTTCGTACATCGATCCGACAGGGCCGACCGACCACAGATACGCAGTATTTT. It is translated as CASSKLRTSIRQGRPTTDTQYF.

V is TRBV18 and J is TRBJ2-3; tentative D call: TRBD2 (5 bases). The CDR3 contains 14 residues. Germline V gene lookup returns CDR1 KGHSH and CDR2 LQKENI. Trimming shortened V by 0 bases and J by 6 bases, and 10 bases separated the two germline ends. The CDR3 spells CASSPPTRRDTQYF. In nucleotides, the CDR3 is TGTGCCAGCTCACCACCGACCCGGAGGGATACGCAGTATTTT.

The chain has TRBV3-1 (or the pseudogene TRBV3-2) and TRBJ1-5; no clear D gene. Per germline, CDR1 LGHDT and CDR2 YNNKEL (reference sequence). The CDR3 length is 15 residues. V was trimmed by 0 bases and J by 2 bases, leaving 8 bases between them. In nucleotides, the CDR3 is TGTGCCAGCAGCCAAGACGGAAATGGCAATCAGCCCCAGCATTTT. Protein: CASSQDGNGNQPQHF.

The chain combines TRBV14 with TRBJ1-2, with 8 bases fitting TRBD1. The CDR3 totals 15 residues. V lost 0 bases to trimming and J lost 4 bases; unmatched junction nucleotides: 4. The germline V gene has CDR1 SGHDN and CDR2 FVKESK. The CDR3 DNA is TGTGCCAGCAGCCAAGACCAGGGGGCACTCTATGGCTACACCTTC. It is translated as CASSQDQGALYGYTF. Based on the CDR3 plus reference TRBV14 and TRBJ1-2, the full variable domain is EAGVTQFPSHSVIEKGQTVTLRCDPISGHDNLYWYRRVMGKEIKFLLHFVKESKQDESGMPNNRFLAERTGGTYSTLKVQPAELEDSGVYFCASSQDQGALYGYTFGSGTRLTVV.

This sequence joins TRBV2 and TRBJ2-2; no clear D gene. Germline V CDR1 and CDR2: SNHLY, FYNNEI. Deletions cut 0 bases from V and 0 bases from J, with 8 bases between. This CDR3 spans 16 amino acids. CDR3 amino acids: CASSEAEFANTGELFF. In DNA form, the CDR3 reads TGTGCCAGCAGTGAAGCCGAGTTCGCGAACACCGGGGAGCTGTTTTTT.

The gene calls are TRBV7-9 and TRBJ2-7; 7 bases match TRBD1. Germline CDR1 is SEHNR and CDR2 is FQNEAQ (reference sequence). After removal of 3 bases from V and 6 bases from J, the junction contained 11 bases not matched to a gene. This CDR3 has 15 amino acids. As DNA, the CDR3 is TGTGCCAGCAGCTTCACAGGGGTCAGGGGATCCGAGCAGTACTTC. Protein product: CASSFTGVRGSEQYF.

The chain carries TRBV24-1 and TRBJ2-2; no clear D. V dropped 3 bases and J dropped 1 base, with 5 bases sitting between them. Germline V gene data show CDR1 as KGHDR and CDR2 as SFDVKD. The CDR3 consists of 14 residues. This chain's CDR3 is CATSDVGNTGELFF. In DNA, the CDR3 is TGTGCCACCAGTGATGTAGGGAACACCGGGGAGCTGTTTTTT.